By sample share, the clone carrying this T cell receptor beta chain is medium-sized. Antigen unknown. Trimming cost V 7 bases and J 2 bases, with 17 bases left between them. This CDR3 is built from 15 residues. Adaptor-ligated barcode primers were used to amplify TRBV12-4/TRBJ1-2 clonotypes. TCRdb reprocessed the multiplex PCR reads with MiXCR, giving one entry per CDR3 protein. The sample contains 850 to 1,000 distinct CDR3 sequences, about 3% of which appear only once. Cells sorted as Tregs were CD4+, CD25+ and CD127-/low. Study observations and caveats: The TCR gene usage of tumor memory CD4+ T cells clustered together with blood and lymph node memory CD4+ cells and with lymph node naive CD4+ cells. Roughly an eighth of tumor Treg sequences matched naive CD4+ cells. Tumor-infiltrating Treg TCR alpha and beta sequences overlapped most with tumor naive CD4+ T cells, then blood naive.

The genes are TRBV12-3 or TRBV12-4 and TRBJ1-2; TRBD1 is a possible D gene (5 bases). The receptor comes from a female donor with breast cancer. The sequencing sample was made of tumor-infiltrating Tregs sorted from the breast tumor. The chain's CDR3 is CASTFLGQRNYGYTF. The CDR3 DNA sequence: TGTGCCAGCACCTTCTTGGGGCAGAGAAACTATGGCTACACCTTC.